This TCR beta chain was sequenced in a study of patients and donors after allogeneic stem cell transplantation. This clonotype was found once. V was pared by 5 bases and J by 2 bases, with 8 bases of the junction left unmatched. This CDR3 comprises 15 residues. TCRdb recomputed calls from the RT-PCR reads with MiXCR, one row per CDR3 protein. The sample includes about 960,000 distinct CDR3 sequences, about a sixth of them seen just once. V gene TRBV12-3 or TRBV12-4 combines with J gene TRBJ1-1, with 7 bases identical to TRBD1. Material for sequencing was blood, either unsorted or a sorted T cell fraction (not recorded which). The sequence derives from a human donor who was either an allogeneic HSCT recipient or a stem cell or donor lymphocyte infusion donor (not recorded which). It is not recorded whose cells these are; they may come from a transplant donor. CDR3 in DNA: TGTGCCAGCAGTCCCCTCGGGACAGTTAACACTGAAGCTTTCTTT. This encodes CASSPLGTVNTEAFF.